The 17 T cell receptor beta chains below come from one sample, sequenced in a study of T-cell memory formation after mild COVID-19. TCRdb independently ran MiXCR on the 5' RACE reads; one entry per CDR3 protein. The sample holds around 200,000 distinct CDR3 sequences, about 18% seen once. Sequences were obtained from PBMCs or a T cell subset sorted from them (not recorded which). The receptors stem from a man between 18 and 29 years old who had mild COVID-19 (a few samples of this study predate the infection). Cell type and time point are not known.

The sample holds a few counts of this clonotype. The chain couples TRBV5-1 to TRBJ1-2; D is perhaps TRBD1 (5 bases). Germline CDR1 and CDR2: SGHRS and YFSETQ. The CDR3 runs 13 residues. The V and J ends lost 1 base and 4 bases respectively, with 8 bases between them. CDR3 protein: CASSLTTGYGYTF. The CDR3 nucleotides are TGCGCCAGCAGCTTGACCACAGGCTATGGCTACACCTTC.

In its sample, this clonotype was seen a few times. This chain's CDR3 is CATGGLGSPLHF. As DNA, the CDR3 is TGTGCCACGGGGGGGTTAGGCTCACCCCTCCACTTT. The chain couples TRBV28 to TRBJ1-6; D may be TRBD1 (5 bases). Deletions cut 10 bases from V and 10 bases from J, with 14 bases between. The CDR3 extends over 12 amino acids. Germline loops: CDR1 MDHEN, CDR2 SYDVKM.

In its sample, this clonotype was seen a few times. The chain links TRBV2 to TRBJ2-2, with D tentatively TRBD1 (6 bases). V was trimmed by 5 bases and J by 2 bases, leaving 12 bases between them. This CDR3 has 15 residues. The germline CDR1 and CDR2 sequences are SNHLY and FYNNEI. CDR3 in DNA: TGTGCCAGCAGTTCCAGGGGCCCTAACACCGGGGAGCTGTTTTTT. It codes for CASSSRGPNTGELFF. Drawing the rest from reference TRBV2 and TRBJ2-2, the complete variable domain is EPEVTQTPSHQVTQMGQEVILRCVPISNHLYFYWYRQILGQKVEFLVSFYNNEISEKSEIFDDQFSVERPDGSNFTLKIRSTKLEDSAMYFCASSSRGPNTGELFFGEGSRLTVL.

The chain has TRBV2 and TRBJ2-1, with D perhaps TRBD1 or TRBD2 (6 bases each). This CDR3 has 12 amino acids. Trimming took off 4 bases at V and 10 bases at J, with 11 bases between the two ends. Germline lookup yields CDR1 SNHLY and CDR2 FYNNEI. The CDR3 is CASSGSGAEQFF. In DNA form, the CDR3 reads TGTGCCAGCAGTGGGTCGGGGGCAGAGCAGTTCTTC.

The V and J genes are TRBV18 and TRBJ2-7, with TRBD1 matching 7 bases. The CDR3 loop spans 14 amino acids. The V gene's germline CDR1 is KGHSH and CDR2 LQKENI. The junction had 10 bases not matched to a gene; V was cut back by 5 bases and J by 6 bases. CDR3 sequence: CASSSTGLEPEQYV. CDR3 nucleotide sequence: TGTGCCAGCTCATCGACAGGGCTGGAACCCGAGCAGTACGTC.

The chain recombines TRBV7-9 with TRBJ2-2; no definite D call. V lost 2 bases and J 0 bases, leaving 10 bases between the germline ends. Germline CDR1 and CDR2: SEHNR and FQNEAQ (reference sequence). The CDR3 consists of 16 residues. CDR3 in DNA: TGTGCCAGCAGCTTATGGGCCGGGCCGAACACCGGGGAGCTGTTTTTT. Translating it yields CASSLWAGPNTGELFF. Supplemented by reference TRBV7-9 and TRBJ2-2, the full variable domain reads DTGVSQNPRHKITKRGQNVTFRCDPISEHNRLYWYRQTLGQGPEFLTYFQNEAQLEKSRLLSDRFSAERPKGSFSTLEIQRTEQGDSAMYLCASSLWAGPNTGELFFGEGSRLTVL.

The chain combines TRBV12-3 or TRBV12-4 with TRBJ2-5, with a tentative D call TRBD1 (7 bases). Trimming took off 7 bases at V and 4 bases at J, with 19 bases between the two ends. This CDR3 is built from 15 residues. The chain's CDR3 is CASILGAGGRETQYF. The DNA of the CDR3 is TGTGCCAGCATCCTAGGGGCAGGGGGGAGAGAGACCCAGTACTTC.

The CDR3 sequence: CASSQELRNEQFF. CDR3 coding DNA: TGCGCCAGCAGCCAAGAGTTAAGGAATGAGCAGTTCTTC. V and J are TRBV4-3 and TRBJ2-1, with no clear D. Germline V gene sequence: CDR1 LGHNA, CDR2 YSLEER. V dropped 0 bases and J dropped 7 bases, with 7 bases sitting between them. This CDR3 region has 13 residues.

The CDR3 nucleotides read TGTGCCAGCAGCTTATCGGACAGAACTAACTATGGCTACACCTTC. This codes for CASSLSDRTNYGYTF. This chain links TRBV5-6 with TRBJ1-2, with D maybe TRBD1 (6 bases). The ends were cut back, 2 bases at V and 0 bases at J, with 11 bases in the middle. The germline V gene encodes CDR1 SGHDT and CDR2 YYEEEE. The CDR3 is 15 residues long.

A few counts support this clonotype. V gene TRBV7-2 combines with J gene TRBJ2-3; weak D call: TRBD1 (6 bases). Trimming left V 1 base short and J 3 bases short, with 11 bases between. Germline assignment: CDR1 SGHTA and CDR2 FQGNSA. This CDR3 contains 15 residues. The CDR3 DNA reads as TGTGCCAGCAGCTTAGTTGCAGGGGTGACAGATACGCAGTATTTT. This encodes CASSLVAGVTDTQYF.

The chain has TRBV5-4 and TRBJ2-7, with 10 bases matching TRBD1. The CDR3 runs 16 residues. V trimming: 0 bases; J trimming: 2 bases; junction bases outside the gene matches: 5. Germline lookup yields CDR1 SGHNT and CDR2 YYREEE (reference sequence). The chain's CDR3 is CASSLGPGQGTYEQYF. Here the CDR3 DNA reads TGTGCCAGCAGCTTGGGTCCGGGACAGGGGACCTACGAGCAGTACTTC.

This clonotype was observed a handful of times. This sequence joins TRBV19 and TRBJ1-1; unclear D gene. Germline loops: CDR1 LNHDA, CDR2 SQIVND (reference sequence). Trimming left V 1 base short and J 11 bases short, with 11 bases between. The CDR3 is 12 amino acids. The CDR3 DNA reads TGTGCCAGTAGTATAGGTCGACTTCAGGCTTTCTTT. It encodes CASSIGRLQAFF.

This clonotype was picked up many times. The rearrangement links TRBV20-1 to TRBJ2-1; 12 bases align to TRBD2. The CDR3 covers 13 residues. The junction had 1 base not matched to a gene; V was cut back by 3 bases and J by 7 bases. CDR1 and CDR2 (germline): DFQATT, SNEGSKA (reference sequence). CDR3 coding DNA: TGCAGTGCTAGTGGACTAGCGGGGAATGAGCAGTTCTTC. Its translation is CSASGLAGNEQFF.

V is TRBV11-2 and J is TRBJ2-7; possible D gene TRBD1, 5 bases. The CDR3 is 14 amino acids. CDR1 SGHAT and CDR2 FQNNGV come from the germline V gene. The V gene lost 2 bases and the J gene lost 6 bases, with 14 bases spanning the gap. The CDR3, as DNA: TGTGCCAGCAGCTTAATGCAGGGTCTATCCGAGCAGTACGTC. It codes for CASSLMQGLSEQYV.

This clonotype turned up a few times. CDR3 loop: CASSQALVSYNEQFF. CDR3 sequence (DNA): TGTGCCAGCAGCCAAGCACTAGTTTCCTACAATGAGCAGTTCTTC. The rearrangement joins TRBV3-1 to TRBJ2-1, with TRBD2 as a possible D gene (5 bases). CDR1 and CDR2 (germline): LGHDT, YNNKEL (reference sequence). V was shortened by 1 base and J by 1 base, with 8 bases between the two germline ends. CDR3 length equals 15 residues.

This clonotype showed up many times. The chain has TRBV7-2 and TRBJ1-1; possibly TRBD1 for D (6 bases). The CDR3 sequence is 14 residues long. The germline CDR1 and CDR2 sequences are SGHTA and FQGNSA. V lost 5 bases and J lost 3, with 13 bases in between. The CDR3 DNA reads TGTGCCAGCAGCAAACCGGGACAATACACTGAAGCTTTCTTT. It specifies CASSKPGQYTEAFF.

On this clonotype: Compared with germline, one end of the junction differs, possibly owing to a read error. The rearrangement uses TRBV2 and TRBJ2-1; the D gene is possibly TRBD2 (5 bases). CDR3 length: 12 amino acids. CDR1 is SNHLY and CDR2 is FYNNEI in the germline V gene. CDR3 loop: CASSGAGMSPNF. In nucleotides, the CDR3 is TGTGCCAGCAGTGGGGCCGGGATGTCACCCAACTTC.